These T cell receptor beta chains were read from a single sample in a study of T-cell memory formation after mild COVID-19. TCRdb reanalysed the 5' RACE reads using MiXCR and keeps one entry per CDR3 protein. The sample yields 470,000 or so distinct CDR3 sequences, 15% to 20% seen once. Sequencing was carried out using PBMCs or a T cell subset sorted from them (not recorded which). The receptor source for this set is an adult woman who had mild COVID-19 (a few samples of this study predate the infection). Cell type and time point are not known. The CDR3 runs from the conserved cysteine through the conserved F or W. Fields, in order: V gene, clone size, D gene, J gene, CDR3 protein, CDR3 DNA. A D gene is named only where the DNA matches it firmly. Clone size, where shown, is once, few, many, or a class for clones that have expanded.

>TRBV20-1|few|TRBD2|TRBJ2-1
CSASSLAGYNEQFF
TGCAGTGCTAGCAGTCTAGCGGGTTACAATGAGCAGTTCTTC
>TRBV4-1|-|-|TRBJ1-2
CASSQDPGVRNYGYTF
TGCGCCAGCAGCCAAGATCCAGGGGTGAGGAACTATGGCTACACCTTC
>TRBV7-8|few|-|TRBJ2-1
CASSLIRNEQFF
TGTGCCAGCAGCCTCATACGCAATGAGCAGTTCTTC
>TRBV7-9|few|TRBD1|TRBJ2-5
CASSLGQFQETQYF
TGTGCCAGCAGCCTGGGACAGTTCCAAGAGACCCAGTACTTC
>TRBV15|-|-|TRBJ1-2
CATSATGVYGYTF
TGTGCCACCAGCGCGACAGGCGTCTATGGCTACACCTTC
>TRBV19|few|TRBD2|TRBJ2-1
CASRDPGLAIYEQFF
TGTGCCAGTAGGGACCCCGGACTAGCGATTTATGAGCAGTTCTTC
>TRBV20-1|few|TRBD1|TRBJ1-6
CSARKGTGGDSPLHF
TGCAGTGCTAGGAAAGGGACAGGGGGCGATTCACCCCTCCACTTT
>TRBV6-6|many|TRBD1|TRBJ1-2
CASSYGGQGRGIDGYTF
TGTGCCAGCAGTTACGGGGGACAGGGGCGAGGTATCGACGGCTACACCTTC
>TRBV5-1|-|-|TRBJ1-1
CASSEGTLTEAFF
TGCGCCAGCAGCGAGGGGACCCTTACTGAAGCTTTCTTT
>TRBV13|-|-|TRBJ1-2
CASSLAGRSITF
TGTGCCAGCAGCTTAGCCGGCCGGAGTATAACCTTC
>TRBV5-5|-|-|TRBJ1-5
CASSSLGTPNQPQHF
TGTGCCAGCAGCTCCCTCGGGACCCCTAATCAGCCCCAGCATTTT
>TRBV6-2/TRBV6-3|-|-|TRBJ1-5
CASSFPLGYSNQPQHF
TGTGCCAGCAGTTTTCCATTAGGATATAGCAATCAGCCCCAGCATTTT
>TRBV7-8|once|-|TRBJ1-5
CASSLAPENQPQHF
TGTGCCAGCAGCTTAGCCCCGGAGAATCAGCCCCAGCATTTT
>TRBV29-1|-|-|TRBJ2-7
CSVDVGLGEQYF
TGCAGCGTTGATGTCGGCCTCGGGGAGCAGTACTTC
>TRBV7-2|-|TRBD2|TRBJ2-5
CASSSQRAGRVQETQYF
TGTGCCAGCAGCTCTCAAAGAGCGGGACGAGTCCAAGAGACCCAGTACTTC
>TRBV28|few|TRBD2|TRBJ2-3
CASTLGLAGTGAQYF
TGTGCCAGCACCCTAGGGCTAGCGGGGACGGGGGCGCAGTATTTT
>TRBV5-6|-|-|TRBJ1-1
CASSLQGLAFF
TGTGCCAGCAGCCTACAGGGACTAGCTTTCTTT
>TRBV7-2|few|TRBD2|TRBJ2-1
CASSVGLAGGLNEQFF
TGTGCCAGCAGCGTCGGACTAGCGGGAGGGTTGAATGAGCAGTTCTTC
>TRBV9|-|-|TRBJ1-2
CASSVGGAQGGYTF
TGTGCCAGCAGCGTAGGGGGGGCGCAAGGTGGCTACACCTTC